Each of the 22 T cell receptor beta chains below was sequenced from the same sample in a study of blood T cell repertoires in COVID-19. Assay used: immunoSEQ multiplex PCR; TCRdb lists only in-frame clones, some missing. The table lists a few hundred thousand clones, about 89% of them singletons. Sequenced: PBMCs or T cells enriched from blood (not recorded which). The receptors were sampled from a woman in her twenties or thirties who had recovered from COVID-19.

This clone showed up just a few times. The chain joins TRBV12-3 or TRBV12-4 to TRBJ1-4; D is ambiguous. The CDR3 is 12 residues long. V was shortened by 5 bases and J by 8 bases, with 9 bases between the two germline ends. The CDR3 nucleotides are TGTGCCAGCAGTGGGAGTGGGGAAAAACTGTTTTTT. Encoded protein: CASSGSGEKLFF.

The rearrangement joins TRBV4-2 to TRBJ1-1, with TRBD1 matching over 7 bases. This CDR3 contains 15 residues. With 4 bases clipped from V and 1 base from J, the junction kept 6 bases outside the gene matches. Germline V lookup: CDR1 LGHNA, CDR2 YNFKEQ. The CDR3 nucleotides are TGTGCCAGCAGCCGATCCGGGACAGAGAACACTGAAGCTTTCTTT. Encoded protein: CASSRSGTENTEAFF.

The chain carries TRBV30 and TRBJ2-1; 7 bases match TRBD1. Trimming took 7 bases from V and 4 from J; bases not matched to a gene: 10. Germline CDR1 GTSNPN, CDR2 SVGIG (reference sequence). This CDR3 has 14 amino acids. Here the CDR3 DNA reads TGTGCCTACCTACCCGGGACAGCTTACAATGAGCAGTTCTTC. This encodes CAYLPGTAYNEQFF.

The chain is built from TRBV28 and TRBJ1-2; tentatively, D is TRBD1 (5 bases). V was cut by 5 bases and J by 4 bases, with 11 bases left in between. CDR3 size: 13 residues. Germline V gives CDR1 MDHEN, CDR2 SYDVKM. CDR3: CASSSPQGYGYTF. DNA of the CDR3: TGTGCCAGCAGTAGCCCCCAGGGCTATGGCTACACCTTC.

In the case of this clone: It may be a read error: a sequence one base away is much more abundant. The CDR3 sequence: CASSRTGGYQPQHF. The CDR3, as DNA: TGTGCCAGCAGTCGGACAGGGGGCTATCAGCCCCAGCATTTT. The V gene is TRBV14, the J gene TRBJ1-5; 11 bases align to TRBD1. The CDR3 has 14 residues. Germline trimming cut 6 bases from V and 5 bases from J; bases unmatched to any gene: 3. CDR1 and CDR2 (germline): SGHDN, FVKESK.

This clone was picked up one time. The gene calls are TRBV3-1 (or the pseudogene TRBV3-2) and TRBJ1-2; maybe TRBD1 (6 bases). Trimming shortened V by 0 bases and J by 6 bases, and 14 bases separated the two germline ends. This CDR3 spans 15 amino acids. Germline V CDR1 and CDR2: LGHDT, YNNKEL (reference sequence). CDR3 region: CASSQDRGRGNGYTF. CDR3 nucleotide sequence: TGTGCCAGCAGCCAAGATCGAGGGAGGGGGAATGGCTACACCTTC.

This chain uses TRBV2 with TRBJ1-1; a weak D match, TRBD1 (5 bases). There are 17 residues in the CDR3. V lost 5 bases and J 0 bases, leaving 19 bases between the germline ends. The V gene's germline CDR1 is SNHLY and CDR2 FYNNEI. CDR3 amino acids: CASSIPRGGTLNTEAFF. CDR3 nucleotides: TGTGCCAGCAGTATCCCCCGGGGAGGGACCCTGAACACTGAAGCTTTCTTT.

This clone was seen more than once but under ten times. V is TRBV18 and J is TRBJ2-1; 11 positions agree with TRBD1. The CDR3 extends over 14 amino acids. Per germline, CDR1 KGHSH and CDR2 LQKENI. V shed 7 bases and J 7 bases; nucleotides not matched to a gene: 6. The CDR3 DNA reads as TGTGCCAGCTTCCCGGGACAGGGGGTAAATGAGCAGTTCTTC. Translation: CASFPGQGVNEQFF.

This chain links TRBV29-1 with TRBJ2-7; 9 positions agree with TRBD2. CDR3 length: 13 amino acids. Germline assignment: CDR1 SQVTM and CDR2 ANQGSEA. CDR3 sequence: CTITGAGGGEQYF. CDR3 bases: TGCACCATTACGGGAGCGGGAGGTGGCGAGCAGTACTTC.

CDR3 region: CASSQGQYNEKLFF. In DNA form, the CDR3 reads TGTGCCAGCAGCCAAGGGCAGTATAATGAAAAACTGTTTTTT. V is TRBV3-1 (or the pseudogene TRBV3-2) and J is TRBJ1-4; D uncertain. The CDR3 has 14 amino acids. Germline lookup yields CDR1 LGHDT and CDR2 YNNKEL (reference sequence). The ends were cut back, 1 base at V and 4 bases at J, with 7 bases in the middle.

The count of this clone is one. This sequence joins TRBV9 and TRBJ2-7, with D unclear. The V and J ends lost 0 bases and 1 base respectively, with 8 bases between them. Looked up from germline, CDR1 is SGDLS and CDR2 is YYNGEE. The CDR3 is 14 amino acids. In DNA, the CDR3 is TGTGCCAGCAGCGTAGAGTTCCAGTCCTACGAGCAGTACTTC. The encoded protein is CASSVEFQSYEQYF. The whole variable domain, remainder taken from reference TRBV9 and TRBJ2-7, is DSGVTQTPKHLITATGQRVTLRCSPRSGDLSVYWYQQSLDQGLQFLIQYYNGEERAKGNILERFSAQQFPDLHSELNLSSLELGDSALYFCASSVEFQSYEQYFGPGTRLTVT.

This rearrangement joins TRBV9 to TRBJ1-2; TRBD1 might be the D (6 bases). Germline V gene lookup returns CDR1 SGDLS and CDR2 YYNGEE. V was clipped by 4 bases and J by 4 bases, with 20 bases between them. This CDR3 spans 16 amino acids. DNA of the CDR3: TGTGCCAGCAGCCGTACGGACAGCCAACGGGTCTATGGCTACACCTTC. Protein sequence: CASSRTDSQRVYGYTF.

Written as DNA, the CDR3 is TGTGCCAGCAGCTCATATCGACAGGCCTCAGAAGCTTTCTTT. Protein product: CASSSYRQASEAFF. The rearrangement links TRBV7-6 to TRBJ1-1; TRBD1 is a possible D gene (6 bases). V dropped 4 bases and J dropped 8 bases, with 17 bases sitting between them. Germline-derived CDR1 and CDR2 are SGHVS and FNYEAQ. This CDR3 has 14 amino acids.

In its sample, this clone was seen a few times. The V and J genes are TRBV7-9 and TRBJ1-2; a weak D match, TRBD1 (5 bases). CDR3 length equals 15 residues. Germline-derived CDR1 and CDR2 are SEHNR and FQNEAQ (reference sequence). V was clipped by 4 bases and J by 3 bases, with 15 bases between them. The CDR3 region has the DNA TGTGCCAGCAGCTCTCGCAGGGTCGGCGACTATGGCTACACCTTC. This translates into CASSSRRVGDYGYTF.

The rearrangement joins TRBV3-1 (or the pseudogene TRBV3-2) to TRBJ2-7, with TRBD1 matching 7 bases. CDR3 size: 15 residues. The junction had 9 bases not matched to a gene; V was cut back by 3 bases and J by 4 bases. CDR1 and CDR2 (germline): LGHDT, YNNKEL (reference sequence). In DNA form, the CDR3 reads TGTGCCAGCAGCCATATGGACAGGAGACCTTACGAGCAGTACTTC. Translating it yields CASSHMDRRPYEQYF.

The chain recombines TRBV6-4 with TRBJ2-3, with 10 bases lining up with TRBD2. Germline assignment: CDR1 MRHNA and CDR2 SNTAGT. V dropped 6 bases and J dropped 2; count of bases not matched to a gene: 5. The CDR3 is 15 residues long. The CDR3 nucleotides are TGTGCCAGCAGCGCACTAGCGGGGACCACAGATACGCAGTATTTT. Its translation: CASSALAGTTDTQYF.

The chain carries TRBV19 and TRBJ1-1, with 7 nucleotides matching TRBD1. With 3 bases clipped from V and 7 bases from J, the junction kept 14 bases outside the gene matches. The germline V gene has CDR1 LNHDA and CDR2 SQIVND (reference sequence). The CDR3 runs to 16 residues. For the CDR3, the DNA is TGTGCCAGTAGTATCGGCGGGTTGAGGGGGCAGGGTGAAGCTTTCTTT. Its translation: CASSIGGLRGQGEAFF.

In this sample, this clone turned up a few times. The V gene is TRBV19, the J gene TRBJ1-2, with a possible D match to TRBD1 (5 bases). CDR1 and CDR2 from the germline V gene are LNHDA and SQIVND (reference sequence). The V gene lost 5 bases and the J gene lost 2 bases, with 18 bases spanning the gap. The CDR3 runs 16 residues. The CDR3 sequence: CASSPPPTQGNYGYTF. CDR3 coding DNA: TGTGCCAGTAGTCCACCCCCAACGCAGGGAAACTATGGCTACACCTTC.

This chain joins TRBV5-5 and TRBJ1-1; 7 nucleotides line up with TRBD1. The ends lost 5 bases at V and 0 bases at J; junction bases unmatched: 10. Germline V CDR1 and CDR2: SGHKS, YYEKEE (reference sequence). CDR3 length: 16 amino acids. CDR3 loop: CASSRDSGVVNTEAFF. In DNA form, the CDR3 reads TGTGCCAGCAGTCGGGACAGCGGAGTGGTGAACACTGAAGCTTTCTTT. Variable domain in full (rest from reference TRBV5-5 and TRBJ1-1): DAGVTQSPTHLIKTRGQQVTLRCSPISGHKSVSWYQQVLGQGPQFIFQYYEKEERGRGNFPDRFSARQFPNYSSELNVNALLLGDSALYLCASSRDSGVVNTEAFFGQGTRLTVV.

This chain uses TRBV19 with TRBJ2-3; 12 bases map to TRBD2. The CDR3 totals 17 residues. J was trimmed by 2 bases and V by 4 bases; bases with no gene match: 7. CDR1 is LNHDA and CDR2 is SQIVND in the germline V gene (reference sequence). The CDR3 nucleotides are TGTGCCAGTAGTAGGCCTAGCGGGAGGGAAAACACAGATACGCAGTATTTT. Translating gives CASSRPSGRENTDTQYF.

CDR3 sequence (DNA): TGTGCCAGCAGTCTAGTTGCCGACCGGGGGAGCCAGTACTTC. It translates to CASSLVADRGSQYF. V usage is TRBV6-2 or TRBV6-3 and J usage is TRBJ2-5; D possibly corresponds to TRBD2 (6 bases). CDR1 is MNHEY and CDR2 is SVGEGT in the germline V gene. There are 14 residues in the CDR3. Between the trimmed V and J ends, which lost 5 bases and 10 bases, there was a span of 20 bases.

This chain uses TRBV4-1 with TRBJ2-3; 11 bases line up with TRBD2. With V trimmed by 6 bases and J by 1 base, 9 bases remained unmatched. CDR3 length: 17 residues. Germline assignment: CDR1 MGHRA and CDR2 YSYEKL. CDR3: CASSRWGLAAGTDTQYF. CDR3 coding DNA: TGCGCCAGCAGTCGCTGGGGACTAGCGGCAGGCACAGATACGCAGTATTTT.